The 28 T cell receptor beta chains presented below share a single source sample, sequenced in a study of identical twins. Using its own MiXCR run on the 5' RACE reads, TCRdb lists one record per CDR3 protein. Found here are 450,000 to 650,000 distinct CDR3 sequences, nearly 15% of them singletons; the top ten hold less than 0.5%. The same sample was also studied in work on yellow fever vaccine responses in identical twins.

The sequencing sample was made of CD4+ T cells sorted from blood. Every receptor here comes from a woman between 18 and 29 years old in good health.

The rearrangement links TRBV5-1 to TRBJ2-1; D gene ambiguous. Germline values: CDR1 SGHRS, CDR2 YFSETQ. CDR3 size: 13 residues. The V and J ends lost 0 bases and 6 bases respectively, with 7 bases between them. In nucleotides, the CDR3 is TGCGCCAGCAGCTTGGGCCCTGTCAATGAGCAGTTCTTC. Amino acids: CASSLGPVNEQFF.

This clonotype was recorded a few times. A junction boundary mismatches the germline segment, possibly from a read error. The gene calls are TRBV7-9 and TRBJ1-1, with no clear D. The CDR3 totals 9 residues. The germline CDR1 and CDR2 sequences are SEHNR and FQNEAQ (reference sequence). The CDR3 protein is CDSSSEAFF. CDR3 DNA sequence: TGTGACAGCAGCTCTGAAGCTTTCTTT. Full variable domain (rest looked up from reference TRBV7-9 and TRBJ1-1): DTGVSQNPRHKITKRGQNVTFRCDPISEHNRLYWYRQTLGQGPEFLTYFQNEAQLEKSRLLSDRFSAERPKGSFSTLEIQRTEQGDSAMYLCDSSSEAFFGQGTRLTVV.

This clonotype was counted a few times. The chain uses TRBV20-1 and TRBJ2-4, with D possibly matching TRBD1 (6 bases). The CDR3 spans 14 residues. Germline V gene sequence: CDR1 DFQATT, CDR2 SNEGSKA (reference sequence). The V end was cut by 4 bases, the J end by 10 bases, with 20 bases between. CDR3 DNA: TGCAGTGCTATCCACCTTAAGACAGGCAAGATTCAGTACTTC. Encoded protein: CSAIHLKTGKIQYF.

The chain uses TRBV6-1 and TRBJ1-1, with 7 bases fitting TRBD1. V was clipped by 7 bases and J by 3 bases; unmatched bases: 8. The CDR3 consists of 14 residues. The germline V gene encodes CDR1 MNHNS and CDR2 SASEGT. This chain's CDR3 is CASTPGQRDTEAFF. CDR3 bases: TGTGCCAGCACCCCGGGACAGAGAGACACTGAAGCTTTCTTT.

The V gene is TRBV5-1, the J gene TRBJ2-1; 11 bases align to TRBD1. The CDR3 runs to 16 residues. In germline, CDR1 is SGHRS, CDR2 YFSETQ. The trim removed 3 bases at V and 0 bases at J, leaving 2 bases unmatched. The DNA for the CDR3 is TGCGCCAGCAGCTGGACAGGGGGCTTCTCCTACAATGAGCAGTTCTTC. This translates into CASSWTGGFSYNEQFF.

This clonotype was counted a few times. The genes are TRBV11-2 and TRBJ2-1; D call uncertain. The CDR3 covers 13 residues. The V end was cut by 3 bases, the J end by 7 bases, with 10 bases between. From germline, CDR1 is SGHAT and CDR2 FQNNGV. CDR3 in DNA: TGTGCCAGCAGCTTTTCCCTAATGAATGAGCAGTTCTTC. This translates into CASSFSLMNEQFF. Variable domain in full (rest from reference TRBV11-2 and TRBJ2-1): EAGVAQSPRYKIIEKRQSVAFWCNPISGHATLYWYQQILGQGPKLLIQFQNNGVVDDSQLPKDRFSAERLKGVDSTLKIQPAKLEDSAVYLCASSFSLMNEQFFGPGTRLTVL.

This sequence joins TRBV6-5 and TRBJ2-2; 12 bases are shared with TRBD2. The V gene's germline CDR1 is MNHEY and CDR2 SVGAGI. The length of the CDR3 is 18 residues. V lost 2 bases, J lost 6 bases, and 10 bases stayed unmatched. The CDR3, as DNA: TGTGCCAGCAGTTACAAGCGACAGGGACTAGCGGGCCCCGGGGAGCTGTTTTTT. Translation gives CASSYKRQGLAGPGELFF.

This clonotype was detected a few times. The V and J genes are TRBV24-1 and TRBJ2-2; TRBD2 aligns across 8 bases. The CDR3 has 16 residues. Germline-derived CDR1 and CDR2 are KGHDR and SFDVKD. V dropped 7 bases and J dropped 5; count of bases not matched to a gene: 11. The CDR3 coding sequence is TGTGCCACCAGACCCGATTCGGGAGGGGATACCGGGGAGCTGTTTTTT. Translation: CATRPDSGGDTGELFF.

The chain couples TRBV11-2 to TRBJ2-1, with 9 bases matching TRBD2. Germline loops: CDR1 SGHAT, CDR2 FQNNGV. The CDR3 is 16 residues long. The V and J ends lost 0 bases and 12 bases, in that order; junction bases with no gene match: 12. CDR3 in amino acids: CASSLDSGSPHLGQFF. DNA of the CDR3: TGTGCCAGCAGCTTAGATAGCGGGAGTCCTCATTTGGGGCAGTTCTTC.

The gene calls are TRBV10-3 and TRBJ2-7, with 10 bases that match TRBD1. V shed 6 bases and J 5 bases; nucleotides not matched to a gene: 7. The CDR3 has 14 residues. Germline V gene data show CDR1 as ENHRY and CDR2 as SYGVKD. In DNA, the CDR3 is TGTGCCATCAGGGGGGGACAGGGGATCGACGAGCAGTACTTC. This codes for CAIRGGQGIDEQYF.

J is TRBJ1-5 and V is TRBV28, with 7 nucleotides matching TRBD1. The V and J ends lost 4 bases and 6 bases, in that order; junction bases with no gene match: 6. Looked up from germline, CDR1 is MDHEN and CDR2 is SYDVKM. The CDR3 is made up of 14 amino acids. CDR3 nucleotide sequence: TGTGCCAGCAGTTCTCACAGGGGATTTCAGCCCCAGCATTTT. Translated, it gives CASSSHRGFQPQHF.

This clonotype was found a few times. The rearrangement links TRBV7-9 to TRBJ2-3, with D perhaps TRBD1 (6 bases). V was cut by 2 bases and J by 4 bases, with 13 bases left in between. CDR3 size: 15 residues. The germline V gene encodes CDR1 SEHNR and CDR2 FQNEAQ (reference sequence). The DNA for the CDR3 is TGTGCCAGCAGCTTATCCCAGGGGCCGGCAGATACGCAGTATTTT. Its translation is CASSLSQGPADTQYF.

This clonotype was recorded many times. The V call is TRBV4-1, the J call TRBJ2-1; 10 positions match TRBD2. Germline CDR1 is MGHRA and CDR2 is YSYEKL. This CDR3 spans 16 amino acids. Germline trimming cut 5 bases from V and 4 bases from J; bases unmatched to any gene: 8. The chain's CDR3 is CASSSQRGGNYNEQFF. CDR3 DNA: TGCGCCAGCAGCTCCCAGCGGGGGGGCAATTACAATGAGCAGTTCTTC.

The chain links TRBV12-3 or TRBV12-4 to TRBJ2-7, with 7 bases identical to TRBD1. This CDR3 has 14 amino acids. Losses at the gene ends were 6 bases for V and 6 bases for J; bases not matched to a gene: 11. The CDR3 DNA sequence: TGTGCCAGCAGGCTGACAGGGATCTCAGGCGAGCAGTACTTC. Protein product: CASRLTGISGEQYF.

This clonotype was recorded many times. CDR3 residues: CASSLEYSGNEQFF. As DNA, the CDR3 is TGCGCCAGCAGCTTGGAATACAGCGGCAATGAGCAGTTCTTC. The rearrangement uses TRBV5-1 and TRBJ2-1, with D perhaps matching TRBD2 (5 bases). Germline loops: CDR1 SGHRS, CDR2 YFSETQ. This CDR3 region has 14 residues. Between the trimmed V and J ends, which lost 0 bases and 6 bases, there was a span of 10 bases.

This chain links TRBV12-5 with TRBJ1-1, with a weak D call TRBD1 (5 bases). The V end lost 1 base, the J end lost 6 bases, and 18 bases lay between the germline ends. The CDR3 is made up of 16 amino acids. Germline assignment: CDR1 LGHNT and CDR2 FRNRAP. CDR3 sequence reads: CASGLALIRRGAEAFF. Here the CDR3 DNA reads TGTGCTAGTGGTTTGGCCCTCATTAGACGAGGGGCTGAAGCTTTCTTT.

The chain recombines TRBV4-2 with TRBJ1-5, with 7 positions matching TRBD1. V was clipped by 0 bases and J by 5 bases; unmatched bases: 4. This CDR3 spans 15 amino acids. Germline CDR1 LGHNA, CDR2 YNFKEQ. The CDR3, as DNA: TGTGCCAGCAGCCAAGAATGGACAGGATATCAGCCCCAGCATTTT. This sequence encodes CASSQEWTGYQPQHF.

In this sample, this clonotype turned up a few times. V gene TRBV7-7 combines with J gene TRBJ1-3; tentative D call: TRBD1 (6 bases). V lost 5 bases and J lost 2, with 22 bases in between. Germline V gene lookup returns CDR1 SSHAT and CDR2 FNYEAQ (reference sequence). The CDR3 is made up of 18 amino acids. The CDR3 spells CASSPRPLAPGAGNTIYF. In DNA form, the CDR3 reads TGTGCCAGCAGCCCACGCCCGTTAGCCCCAGGGGCTGGAAACACCATATATTTT.

The V call is TRBV25-1, the J call TRBJ1-2; possibly TRBD1 for D (6 bases). Germline CDR1 and CDR2: MGHDK and SYGVNS. Trimming took off 4 bases at V and 6 bases at J, with 9 bases between the two ends. The CDR3 runs to 12 residues. The CDR3 is CASSGNRDGYTF. In DNA form, the CDR3 reads TGTGCCAGCAGTGGTAACAGGGATGGCTACACCTTC.

This clonotype occurred many times. The rearrangement links TRBV12-3 or TRBV12-4 to TRBJ2-7; D unclear. The CDR3 loop spans 14 amino acids. Between the trimmed V and J ends, which lost 3 bases and 2 bases, there was a span of 11 bases. The CDR3 reads CASSFVAGTYEQYF. The CDR3 bases are TGTGCCAGCAGTTTTGTCGCAGGAACCTACGAGCAGTACTTC.

The chain recombines TRBV7-6 with TRBJ2-5; 13 bases agree with TRBD2. J was trimmed by 5 bases and V by 5 bases; bases with no gene match: 14. CDR1 is SGHVS and CDR2 is FNYEAQ in the germline V gene. The CDR3 runs to 18 residues. CDR3 sequence: CASSTTLAGGTSAETQYF. The CDR3 DNA reads as TGTGCCAGCAGCACGACACTAGCGGGAGGGACCAGTGCGGAGACCCAGTACTTC.

The genes are TRBV12-3 or TRBV12-4 and TRBJ2-3, with D perhaps TRBD2 (5 bases). V was shortened by 1 base and J by 4 bases, with 12 bases between the two germline ends. This CDR3 is 15 amino acids long. CDR3 DNA: TGTGCCAGCAGTTTAGGGGAGTTTGGGCCAGATACGCAGTATTTT. Residues: CASSLGEFGPDTQYF.

The chain couples TRBV6-2 or TRBV6-3 to TRBJ2-2; TRBD2 aligns across 9 bases. The CDR3 spans 15 residues. V trimming: 6 bases; J trimming: 5 bases; junction bases outside the gene matches: 7. The germline CDR1 and CDR2 sequences are MNHEY and SVGEGT. The CDR3 protein is CASSKRGALTGELFF. Written as DNA, the CDR3 is TGTGCCAGCAGCAAGCGGGGGGCTCTTACCGGGGAGCTGTTTTTT.

This clonotype showed up just a few times. The genes are TRBV28 and TRBJ1-5; TRBD1 is a possible D gene (6 bases). Germline CDR1 is MDHEN and CDR2 is SYDVKM. Trimming shortened V by 7 bases and J by 6 bases, and 19 bases separated the two germline ends. The CDR3 is 15 amino acids. DNA of the CDR3: TGTGCCAGCAACATGGGGCAGGGGATGGTTCAGCCCCAGCATTTT. It codes for CASNMGQGMVQPQHF.

This chain links TRBV28 with TRBJ2-2; 14 bases line up with TRBD2. CDR1 and CDR2 from the germline V gene are MDHEN and SYDVKM. The CDR3 contains 18 residues. Trimming took 5 bases from V and 2 from J; bases not matched to a gene: 7. CDR3 loop: CASSSPGLAGVNTGELFF. In DNA form, the CDR3 reads TGTGCCAGCAGTAGCCCGGGACTAGCGGGGGTCAACACCGGGGAGCTGTTTTTT. Combining the CDR3 with reference TRBV28 and TRBJ2-2 gives the whole variable domain DVKVTQSSRYLVKRTGEKVFLECVQDMDHENMFWYRQDPGLGLRLIYFSYDVKMKEKGDIPEGYSVSREKKERFSLILESASTNQTSMYLCASSSPGLAGVNTGELFFGEGSRLTVL.

This clonotype was detected only a few times. This chain joins TRBV19 and TRBJ2-1; D gene ambiguous. Germline-derived CDR1 and CDR2 are LNHDA and SQIVND (reference sequence). This CDR3 has 14 amino acids. Trimming removed 4 bases from V and 2 bases from J, with 9 bases in between. The CDR3 protein is CASSRASTYNEQFF. The CDR3 nucleotides are TGTGCCAGTAGTAGGGCTAGTACCTACAATGAGCAGTTCTTC. Based on the CDR3 plus reference TRBV19 and TRBJ2-1, the full variable domain is DGGITQSPKYLFRKEGQNVTLSCEQNLNHDAMYWYRQDPGQGLRLIYYSQIVNDFQKGDIAEGYSVSREKKESFPLTVTSAQKNPTAFYLCASSRASTYNEQFFGPGTRLTVL.

J is TRBJ1-1 and V is TRBV11-2; D might be TRBD1 (5 bases). Germline-derived CDR1 and CDR2 are SGHAT and FQNNGV. This CDR3 region has 16 residues. V was clipped by 4 bases and J by 3 bases, with 18 bases between them. CDR3 bases: TGTGCCAGCAGCTCTCGGAACGGGGACCCTTACACTGAAGCTTTCTTT. It is translated as CASSSRNGDPYTEAFF.

V gene TRBV27 combines with J gene TRBJ1-4; a possible D gene is TRBD1 (5 bases). V was clipped by 5 bases and J by 3 bases, with 10 bases between them. The CDR3 runs 14 residues. Germline-derived CDR1 and CDR2 are MNHEY and SMNVEV (reference sequence). As DNA, the CDR3 is TGTGCCAGCAGTGACCCGGGACCTAATGAAAAACTGTTTTTT. It translates to CASSDPGPNEKLFF.